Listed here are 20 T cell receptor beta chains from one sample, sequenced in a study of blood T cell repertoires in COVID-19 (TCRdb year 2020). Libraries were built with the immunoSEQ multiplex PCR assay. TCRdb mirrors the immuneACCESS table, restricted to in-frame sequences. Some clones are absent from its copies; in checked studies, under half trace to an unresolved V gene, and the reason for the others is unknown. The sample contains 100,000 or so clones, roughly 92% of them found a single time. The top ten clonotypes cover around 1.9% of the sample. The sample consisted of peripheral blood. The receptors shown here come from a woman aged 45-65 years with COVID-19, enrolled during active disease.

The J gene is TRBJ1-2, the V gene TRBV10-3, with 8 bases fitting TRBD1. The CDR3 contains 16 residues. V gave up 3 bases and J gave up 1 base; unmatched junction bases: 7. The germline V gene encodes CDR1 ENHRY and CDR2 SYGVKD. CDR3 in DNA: TGTGCCATCAGTGATTCCGACAGGGGTCTTAACTATGGCTACACCTTC. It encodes CAISDSDRGLNYGYTF.

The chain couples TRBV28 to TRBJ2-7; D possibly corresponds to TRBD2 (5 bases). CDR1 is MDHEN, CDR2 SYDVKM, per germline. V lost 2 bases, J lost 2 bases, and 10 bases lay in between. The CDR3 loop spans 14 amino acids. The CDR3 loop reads CASSLTGTPYEQYF. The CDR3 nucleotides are TGTGCCAGCAGTTTAACGGGAACCCCCTACGAGCAGTACTTC. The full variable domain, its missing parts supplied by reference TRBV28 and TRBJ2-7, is DVKVTQSSRYLVKRTGEKVFLECVQDMDHENMFWYRQDPGLGLRLIYFSYDVKMKEKGDIPEGYSVSREKKERFSLILESASTNQTSMYLCASSLTGTPYEQYFGPGTRLTVT.

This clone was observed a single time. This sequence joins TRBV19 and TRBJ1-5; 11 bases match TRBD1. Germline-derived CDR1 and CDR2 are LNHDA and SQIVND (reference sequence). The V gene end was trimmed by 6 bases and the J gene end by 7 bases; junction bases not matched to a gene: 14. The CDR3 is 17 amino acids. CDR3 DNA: TGTGCCAGTAGAAGCCTGCGGGACAGGGGGAACAGACAGCCCCAGCATTTT. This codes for CASRSLRDRGNRQPQHF.

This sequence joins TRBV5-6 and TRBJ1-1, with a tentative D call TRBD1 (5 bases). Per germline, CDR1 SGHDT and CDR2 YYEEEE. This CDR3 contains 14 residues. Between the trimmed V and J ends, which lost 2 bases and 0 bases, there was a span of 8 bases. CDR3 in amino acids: CASSFTGLNTEAFF. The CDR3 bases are TGTGCCAGCAGCTTCACAGGTTTGAACACTGAAGCTTTCTTT.

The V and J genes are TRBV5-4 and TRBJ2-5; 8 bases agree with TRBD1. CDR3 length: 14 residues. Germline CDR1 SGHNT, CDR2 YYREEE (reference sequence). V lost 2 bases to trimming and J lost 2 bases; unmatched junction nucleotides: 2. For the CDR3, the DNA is TGTGCCAGCAGCTTCGACAGGGGACAAGAGACCCAGTACTTC. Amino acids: CASSFDRGQETQYF.

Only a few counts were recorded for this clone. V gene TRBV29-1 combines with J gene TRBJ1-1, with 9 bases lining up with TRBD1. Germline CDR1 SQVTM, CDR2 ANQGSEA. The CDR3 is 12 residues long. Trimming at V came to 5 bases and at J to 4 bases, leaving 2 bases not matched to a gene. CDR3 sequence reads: CSVRQGGTEAFF. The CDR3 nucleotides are TGCAGCGTTAGACAGGGGGGCACTGAAGCTTTCTTT. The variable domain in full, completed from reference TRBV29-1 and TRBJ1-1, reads SAVISQKPSRDICQRGTSLTIQCQVDSQVTMMFWYRQQPGQSLTLIATANQGSEATYESGFVIDKFPISRPNLTFSTLTVSNMSPEDSSIYLCSVRQGGTEAFFGQGTRLTVV.

The CDR3 bases are TGTGCCAGCAGCTTTACAGGGCCGTATCAGCCCCAGCATTTT. Translation gives CASSFTGPYQPQHF. V gene TRBV7-8 combines with J gene TRBJ1-5, with D maybe TRBD1 (6 bases). The CDR3 is made up of 14 amino acids. V lost 3 bases and J 5 bases, leaving 11 bases between the germline ends. Germline V gives CDR1 SGHVS, CDR2 FQNEAQ.

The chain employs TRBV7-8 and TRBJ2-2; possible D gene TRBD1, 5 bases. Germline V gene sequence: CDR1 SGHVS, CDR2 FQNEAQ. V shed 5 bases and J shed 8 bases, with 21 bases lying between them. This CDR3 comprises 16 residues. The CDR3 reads CASSPREFRAIGELFF. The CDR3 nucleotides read TGTGCCAGCAGCCCCCGCGAGTTCAGGGCGATAGGGGAGCTGTTTTTT.

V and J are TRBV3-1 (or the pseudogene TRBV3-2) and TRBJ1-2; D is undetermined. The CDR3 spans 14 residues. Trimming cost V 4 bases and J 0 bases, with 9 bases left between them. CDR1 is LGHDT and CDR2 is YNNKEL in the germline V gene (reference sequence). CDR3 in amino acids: CASSPAQTNYGYTF. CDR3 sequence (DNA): TGTGCCAGCAGCCCCGCGCAAACTAACTATGGCTACACCTTC.

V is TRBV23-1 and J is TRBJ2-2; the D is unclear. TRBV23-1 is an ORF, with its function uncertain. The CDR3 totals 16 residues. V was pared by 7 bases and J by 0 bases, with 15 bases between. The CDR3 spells CASIRFWAPNTGELFF. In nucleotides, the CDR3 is TGCGCCAGCATTAGGTTTTGGGCCCCGAACACCGGGGAGCTGTTTTTT.

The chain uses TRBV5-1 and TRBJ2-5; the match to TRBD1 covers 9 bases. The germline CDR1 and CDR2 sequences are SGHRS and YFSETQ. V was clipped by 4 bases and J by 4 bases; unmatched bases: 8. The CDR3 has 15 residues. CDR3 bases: TGCGCCAGCAGCGCCTCCGGGACAGGGAGAGAGACCCAGTACTTC. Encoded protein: CASSASGTGRETQYF.

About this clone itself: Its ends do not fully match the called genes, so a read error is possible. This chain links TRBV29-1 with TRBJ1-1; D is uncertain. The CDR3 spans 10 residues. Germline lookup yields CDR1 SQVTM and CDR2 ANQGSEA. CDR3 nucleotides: TGCAGCGTTCCGAACAGTGAAGCTTTCTTT. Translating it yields CSVPNSEAFF.

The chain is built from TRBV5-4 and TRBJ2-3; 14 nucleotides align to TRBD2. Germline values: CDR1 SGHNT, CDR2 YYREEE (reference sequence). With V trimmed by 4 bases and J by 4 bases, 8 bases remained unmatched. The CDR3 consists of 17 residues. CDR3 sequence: CASSPRLAGGPSDTQYF. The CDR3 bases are TGTGCCAGCAGCCCCCGACTAGCGGGGGGGCCCTCAGATACGCAGTATTTT.

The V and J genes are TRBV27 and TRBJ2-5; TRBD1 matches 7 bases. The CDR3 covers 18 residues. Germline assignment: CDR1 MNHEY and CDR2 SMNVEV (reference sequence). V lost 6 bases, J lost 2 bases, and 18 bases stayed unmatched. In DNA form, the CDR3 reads TGTGCCAGCAGCCCAAGGGACAGCGTAATTGTTGGTCAAGAGACCCAGTACTTC. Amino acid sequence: CASSPRDSVIVGQETQYF.

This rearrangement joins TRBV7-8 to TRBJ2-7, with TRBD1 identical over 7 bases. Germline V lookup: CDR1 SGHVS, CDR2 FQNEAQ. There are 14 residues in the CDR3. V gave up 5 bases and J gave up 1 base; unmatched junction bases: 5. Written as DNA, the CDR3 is TGTGCCAGCAGCGTACGGGACAGTTCCTACGAGCAGTACGTC. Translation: CASSVRDSSYEQYV.

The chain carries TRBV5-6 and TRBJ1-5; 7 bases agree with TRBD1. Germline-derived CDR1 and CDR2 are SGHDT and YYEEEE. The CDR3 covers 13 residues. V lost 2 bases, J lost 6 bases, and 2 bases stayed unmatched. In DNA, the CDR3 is TGTGCCAGCAGCTTTGGGACAGCTCAGCCCCAGCATTTT. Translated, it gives CASSFGTAQPQHF.

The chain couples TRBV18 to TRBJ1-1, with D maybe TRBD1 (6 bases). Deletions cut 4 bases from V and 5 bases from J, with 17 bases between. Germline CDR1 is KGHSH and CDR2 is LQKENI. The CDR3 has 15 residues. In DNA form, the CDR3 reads TGTGCCAGCTCACGGGAACACGGGCAGGGGACTGAAGCTTTCTTT. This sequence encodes CASSREHGQGTEAFF.

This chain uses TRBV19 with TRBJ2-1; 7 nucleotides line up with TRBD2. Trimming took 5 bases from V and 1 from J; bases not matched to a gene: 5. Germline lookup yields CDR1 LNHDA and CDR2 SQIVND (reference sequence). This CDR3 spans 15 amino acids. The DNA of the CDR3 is TGTGCCAGTAGTCCTAGCGGTTCTTCCTACAATGAGCAGTTCTTC. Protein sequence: CASSPSGSSYNEQFF.

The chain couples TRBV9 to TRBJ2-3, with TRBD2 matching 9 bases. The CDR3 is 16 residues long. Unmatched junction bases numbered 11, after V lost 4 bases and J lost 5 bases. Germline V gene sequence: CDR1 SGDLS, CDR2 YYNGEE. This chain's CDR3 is CASSLAGTSIGDTQYF. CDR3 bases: TGTGCCAGCAGCCTCGCCGGGACTAGCATTGGAGATACGCAGTATTTT.

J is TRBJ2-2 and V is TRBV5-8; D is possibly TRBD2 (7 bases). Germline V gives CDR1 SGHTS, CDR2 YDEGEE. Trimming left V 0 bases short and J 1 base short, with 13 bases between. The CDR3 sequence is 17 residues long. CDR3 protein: CASSLAGGLLNTGELFF. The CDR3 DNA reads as TGTGCCAGCAGCTTGGCCGGGGGGCTGTTGAACACCGGGGAGCTGTTTTTT.